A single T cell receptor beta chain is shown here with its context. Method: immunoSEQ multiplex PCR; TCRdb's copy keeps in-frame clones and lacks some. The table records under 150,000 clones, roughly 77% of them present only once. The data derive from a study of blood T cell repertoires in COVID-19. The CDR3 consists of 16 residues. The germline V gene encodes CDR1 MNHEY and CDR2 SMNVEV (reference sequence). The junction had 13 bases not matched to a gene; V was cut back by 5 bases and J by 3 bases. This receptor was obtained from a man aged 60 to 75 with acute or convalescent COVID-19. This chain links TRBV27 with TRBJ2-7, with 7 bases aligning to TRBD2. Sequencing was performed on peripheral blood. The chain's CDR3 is CASSPRLAGGFYEQYF. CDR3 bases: TGTGCCAGCAGTCCTAGGTTGGCCGGGGGGTTCTACGAGCAGTACTTC.